Each of the 25 T cell receptor beta chains below was sequenced from the same sample in a study of cytomegalovirus exposure and HLA in healthy donors. The PCR contained 60 Vbeta and 13 Jbeta primers. This table comes from immunoSEQ multiplex PCR, and its TCRdb copy is limited to in-frame clones, with some not included. The table lists 150,000 or so clones, about 88% of them singletons. Sequencing input: PBMCs. The receptors were sampled from a young man in good health and CMV-seropositive.

The V and J genes are TRBV7-2 and TRBJ1-4, with 9 bases lining up with TRBD1. Trimming at V came to 1 base and at J to 5 bases, leaving 5 bases not matched to a gene. The germline gives CDR1 SGHTA, CDR2 FQGNSA. This CDR3 is built from 16 residues. CDR3 sequence: CASSLDRGRGNEKLFF. CDR3 coding DNA: TGTGCCAGCAGCTTAGACAGGGGGCGGGGGAATGAAAAACTGTTTTTT.

The V call is TRBV7-6, the J call TRBJ2-6, with 9 bases lining up with TRBD2. V trimming: 5 bases; J trimming: 0 bases; junction bases outside the gene matches: 8. CDR1 and CDR2 (germline): SGHVS, FNYEAQ. The CDR3 consists of 18 residues. The chain's CDR3 is CASSTRLAELSGANVLTF. CDR3 DNA: TGTGCCAGCAGCACGCGACTAGCGGAACTCTCTGGGGCCAACGTCCTGACTTTC.

V gene TRBV6-5 combines with J gene TRBJ1-4; TRBD1 might be the D (5 bases). The CDR3 is made up of 13 amino acids. Germline lookup yields CDR1 MNHEY and CDR2 SVGAGI. V lost 5 bases, J lost 4 bases, and 8 bases lay in between. The CDR3 protein is CASSRGVNEKLFF. CDR3 in DNA: TGTGCCAGCAGTCGGGGGGTTAATGAAAAACTGTTTTTT.

The V call is TRBV20-1, the J call TRBJ2-7; D is perhaps TRBD1 (5 bases). The CDR3 length is 8 residues. The germline V gene encodes CDR1 DFQATT and CDR2 SNEGSKA (reference sequence). The DNA for the CDR3 is TGCAGCGTGGGGCGGCAGTACTTC. Translation: CSVGRQYF.

Notes on this clone: Other nucleotide sequences from this sample produce the same CDR3. This sequence joins TRBV9 and TRBJ1-4, with TRBD1 matching 11 bases. Germline loops: CDR1 SGDLS, CDR2 YYNGEE. The junction had 6 bases not matched to a gene; V was cut back by 4 bases and J by 7 bases. The CDR3 extends over 15 amino acids. CDR3 sequence reads: CASSKGQGAFEKLFF. In DNA, the CDR3 is TGTGCCAGCAGCAAAGGACAGGGGGCCTTTGAAAAACTGTTTTTT.

The V call is TRBV9, the J call TRBJ2-7, with 11 bases that match TRBD1. The CDR3 length is 17 residues. Germline V gene sequence: CDR1 SGDLS, CDR2 YYNGEE. V was clipped by 3 bases and J by 2 bases; unmatched bases: 10. The CDR3 loop is CASSGRYSGQGAYEQYF. CDR3 in DNA: TGTGCCAGCAGCGGACGCTACTCGGGACAGGGGGCCTACGAGCAGTACTTC.

This chain joins TRBV2 and TRBJ1-5, with TRBD1 as a possible D gene (5 bases). V was clipped by 7 bases and J by 2 bases, with 9 bases between them. Germline-derived CDR1 and CDR2 are SNHLY and FYNNEI. CDR3 length equals 13 residues. The CDR3 coding sequence is TGTGCCAGCACTTCCAGGGGCAATCAGCCCCAGCATTTT. It is translated as CASTSRGNQPQHF.

The gene calls are TRBV4-2 and TRBJ1-3; D remains unclear. The germline V and J ends were trimmed by 0 bases and 0 bases, with 12 bases remaining between them. The CDR3 consists of 17 residues. The germline V gene has CDR1 LGHNA and CDR2 YNFKEQ. The CDR3 DNA reads as TGTGCCAGCAGCCAAGAGAGGACGGGGAGCTCTGGAAACACCATATATTTT. It codes for CASSQERTGSSGNTIYF.

The V call is TRBV5-4, the J call TRBJ1-1, with a possible D match to TRBD1 (6 bases). V lost 4 bases to trimming and J lost 4 bases, with 17 bases between them. The CDR3 loop spans 15 amino acids. Germline CDR1 and CDR2: SGHNT and YYREEE (reference sequence). The CDR3 coding sequence is TGTGCCAGCAGCGAAGGGGGGGGCGCAACCACTGAAGCTTTCTTT. Its protein product is CASSEGGGATTEAFF.

This sequence joins TRBV9 and TRBJ1-5, with D maybe TRBD1 (5 bases). The ends were cut back, 3 bases at V and 10 bases at J, with 14 bases in the middle. This CDR3 contains 13 residues. Germline CDR1 SGDLS, CDR2 YYNGEE. The CDR3 DNA follows: TGTGCCAGCAGCGATCAGGGTTATGGTCCCCAGCATTTT. Protein: CASSDQGYGPQHF.

This sequence joins TRBV7-2 and TRBJ1-1; D is uncertain. The CDR3 is 14 residues long. In germline, CDR1 is SGHTA, CDR2 FQGNSA. V shed 5 bases and J shed 2 bases, with 12 bases lying between them. DNA of the CDR3: TGTGCCAGCAGCCAATCCCGAGAAAACACTGAAGCTTTCTTT. The encoded protein is CASSQSRENTEAFF.

J is TRBJ2-7 and V is TRBV9; 9 bases agree with TRBD2. CDR3 length: 16 residues. CDR1 SGDLS and CDR2 YYNGEE come from the germline V gene. V lost 0 bases and J lost 7; bases outside the gene matches: 11. CDR3 protein: CASSVVGGGGPVEQYF. In DNA, the CDR3 is TGTGCCAGCAGCGTAGTCGGCGGGGGGGGTCCGGTGGAGCAGTACTTC. Variable domain in full (rest from reference TRBV9 and TRBJ2-7): DSGVTQTPKHLITATGQRVTLRCSPRSGDLSVYWYQQSLDQGLQFLIQYYNGEERAKGNILERFSAQQFPDLHSELNLSSLELGDSALYFCASSVVGGGGPVEQYFGPGTRLTVT.

This chain links TRBV7-2 with TRBJ1-2; D gene unclear. Germline values: CDR1 SGHTA, CDR2 FQGNSA. This CDR3 is 15 amino acids long. The V gene lost 2 bases and the J gene lost 0 bases, with 10 bases spanning the gap. The CDR3 bases are TGTGCCAGCAGCTTACGGAGCGGACCTAACTATGGCTACACCTTC. It is translated as CASSLRSGPNYGYTF.

This clone is a singleton in its sample. This chain links TRBV30 with TRBJ2-7; 9 positions agree with TRBD2. V lost 3 bases and J lost 3; bases outside the gene matches: 9. Germline lookup yields CDR1 GTSNPN and CDR2 SVGIG (reference sequence). The CDR3 runs to 15 residues. This CDR3 reads CAWRAQGRGGYEQYF. The CDR3 bases are TGTGCCTGGAGGGCCCAGGGGCGGGGGGGCTACGAGCAGTACTTC.

The chain couples TRBV7-9 to TRBJ2-7, with 10 nucleotides matching TRBD1. The germline CDR1 and CDR2 sequences are SEHNR and FQNEAQ (reference sequence). Trimming at V came to 4 bases and at J to 1 base, leaving 1 base not matched to a gene. The CDR3 runs to 14 residues. The chain's CDR3 is CASSWDRGSYEQYF. The DNA of the CDR3 is TGTGCCAGCAGCTGGGACAGGGGATCCTACGAGCAGTACTTC.

The J gene is TRBJ1-5, the V gene TRBV7-8; no clear D. The CDR3 is 15 residues long. V lost 1 base and J lost 2, with 9 bases in between. The germline gives CDR1 SGHVS, CDR2 FQNEAQ. In nucleotides, the CDR3 is TGTGCCAGCAGCTTAGGAGGTCTTGGCAATCAGCCCCAGCATTTT. Translating it yields CASSLGGLGNQPQHF.

A single count supports this clone. The V and J genes are TRBV9 and TRBJ2-3; TRBD2 agrees at 16 bases. Germline assignment: CDR1 SGDLS and CDR2 YYNGEE. The CDR3 loop spans 21 amino acids. The ends lost 1 base at V and 0 bases at J; junction bases unmatched: 11. CDR3 amino acids: CASSVPTGTSGGGPSTDTQYF. For the CDR3, the DNA is TGTGCCAGCAGCGTACCTACCGGGACTAGCGGGGGGGGCCCTAGCACAGATACGCAGTATTTT.

This rearrangement joins TRBV7-9 to TRBJ2-1; 12 bases match TRBD2. Germline CDR1 SEHNR, CDR2 FQNEAQ (reference sequence). The V gene end was trimmed by 3 bases and the J gene end by 6 bases; junction bases not matched to a gene: 3. The CDR3 is 15 amino acids. CDR3 residues: CASSFLAGGPNEQFF. CDR3 nucleotides: TGTGCCAGCAGCTTTCTAGCGGGGGGGCCCAATGAGCAGTTCTTC.

This clone has only one observation. The V and J genes are TRBV18 and TRBJ1-4, with D perhaps TRBD1 (6 bases). Germline values: CDR1 KGHSH, CDR2 LQKENI. Trimming shortened V by 3 bases and J by 5 bases, and 10 bases separated the two germline ends. The CDR3 length is 14 residues. CDR3 sequence reads: CASSPRTANEKLFF. The CDR3 DNA follows: TGTGCCAGCTCACCGAGGACAGCGAATGAAAAACTGTTTTTT.

The chain employs TRBV5-4 and TRBJ2-5, with 8 nucleotides matching TRBD2. V shed 4 bases, J shed 4 bases, and the junction held 9 bases outside the gene matches. Germline loops: CDR1 SGHNT, CDR2 YYREEE (reference sequence). CDR3 size: 15 residues. CDR3 DNA sequence: TGTGCCAGCAGCGAAATCGGGGGGGCCGGAGAGACCCAGTACTTC. This sequence encodes CASSEIGGAGETQYF.

The chain couples TRBV6-1 to TRBJ1-2, with D perhaps matching TRBD1 (5 bases). V was trimmed by 0 bases and J by 2 bases, leaving 10 bases between them. There are 15 residues in the CDR3. The germline V gene has CDR1 MNHNS and CDR2 SASEGT. The CDR3: CASSEAGRGNYGYTF. CDR3 DNA: TGTGCCAGCAGTGAAGCGGGGAGGGGCAACTATGGCTACACCTTC.

The chain uses TRBV4-2 and TRBJ2-5; possibly TRBD2 for D (6 bases). The V gene lost 1 base and the J gene lost 11 bases, with 26 bases spanning the gap. Germline assignment: CDR1 LGHNA and CDR2 YNFKEQ. The CDR3 is 17 amino acids. The CDR3 loop reads CASSQAQEPTVGREQYF. The CDR3 DNA follows: TGTGCCAGCAGCCAAGCTCAAGAACCGACCGTTGGCCGGGAGCAGTACTTC.

V gene TRBV4-1 combines with J gene TRBJ1-2, with 10 nucleotides matching TRBD1. With 3 bases clipped from V and 3 bases from J, the junction kept 7 bases outside the gene matches. The CDR3 runs 16 residues. Per the germline V gene, CDR1 is MGHRA and CDR2 is YSYEKL. The CDR3 DNA reads TGCGCCAGCAGCCAGACAGGGGGCGTTCGTGACTATGGCTACACCTTC. Translating it yields CASSQTGGVRDYGYTF.

This clone was found a few times. The CDR3 DNA follows: TGTGCCAGCAGCATACCGGGACAGGCAGTGAACACCGGGGAGCTGTTTTTT. Protein product: CASSIPGQAVNTGELFF. The chain couples TRBV7-9 to TRBJ2-2; 8 bases match TRBD1. V trimming: 5 bases; J trimming: 1 base; junction bases outside the gene matches: 9. The CDR3 extends over 17 amino acids. Per germline, CDR1 SEHNR and CDR2 FQNEAQ (reference sequence).

As for this clone: In the same sample, other DNA sequences code for this CDR3. The chain combines TRBV18 with TRBJ2-3; TRBD1 is a possible D gene (6 bases). Trimming removed 3 bases from V and 0 bases from J, with 10 bases in between. CDR1 and CDR2 (germline): KGHSH, LQKENI. CDR3 length: 15 amino acids. The CDR3 coding sequence is TGTGCCAGCTCACCCGGGACAACTAGCACAGATACGCAGTATTTT. Protein sequence: CASSPGTTSTDTQYF.